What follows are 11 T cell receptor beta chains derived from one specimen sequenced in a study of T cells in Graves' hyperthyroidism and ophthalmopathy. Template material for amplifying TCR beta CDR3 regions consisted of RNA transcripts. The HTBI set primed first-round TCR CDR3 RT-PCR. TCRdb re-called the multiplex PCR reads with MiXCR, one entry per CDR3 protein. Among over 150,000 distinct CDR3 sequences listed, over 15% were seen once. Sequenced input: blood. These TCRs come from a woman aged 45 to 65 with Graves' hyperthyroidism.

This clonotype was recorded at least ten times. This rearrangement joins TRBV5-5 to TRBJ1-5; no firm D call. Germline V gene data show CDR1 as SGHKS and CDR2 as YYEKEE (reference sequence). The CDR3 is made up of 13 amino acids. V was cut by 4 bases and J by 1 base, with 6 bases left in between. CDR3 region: CASSRGSNQPQHF. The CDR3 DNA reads TGTGCCAGCAGCCGGGGAAGCAATCAGCCCCAGCATTTT.

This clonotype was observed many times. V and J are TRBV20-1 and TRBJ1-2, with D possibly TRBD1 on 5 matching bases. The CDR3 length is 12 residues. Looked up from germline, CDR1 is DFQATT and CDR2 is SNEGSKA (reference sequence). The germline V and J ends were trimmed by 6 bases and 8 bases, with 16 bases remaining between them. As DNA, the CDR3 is TGCAGTGCCCCCCGCGGGGGATTGGGCTACACCTTC. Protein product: CSAPRGGLGYTF.

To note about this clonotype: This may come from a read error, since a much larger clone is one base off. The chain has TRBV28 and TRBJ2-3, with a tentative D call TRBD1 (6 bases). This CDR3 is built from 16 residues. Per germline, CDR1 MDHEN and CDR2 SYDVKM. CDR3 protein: CASSTPRTDTTDTQCF. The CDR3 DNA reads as TGTGCCAGCAGTACCCCCCGGACAGATACCACAGATACGCAGTGTTTT.

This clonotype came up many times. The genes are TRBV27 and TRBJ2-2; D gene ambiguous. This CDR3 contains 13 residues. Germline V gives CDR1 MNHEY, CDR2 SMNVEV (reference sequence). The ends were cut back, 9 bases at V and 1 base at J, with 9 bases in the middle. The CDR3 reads CASYSLNTGELFF. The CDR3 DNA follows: TGTGCCAGTTATTCGCTGAACACCGGGGAGCTGTTTTTT.

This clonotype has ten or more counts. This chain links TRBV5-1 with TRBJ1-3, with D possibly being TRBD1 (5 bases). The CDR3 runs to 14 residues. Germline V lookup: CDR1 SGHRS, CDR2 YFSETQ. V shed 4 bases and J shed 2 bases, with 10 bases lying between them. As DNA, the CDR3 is TGCGCCAGCAGCCCCGGGACGACTGGAAACACCATATATTTT. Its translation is CASSPGTTGNTIYF.

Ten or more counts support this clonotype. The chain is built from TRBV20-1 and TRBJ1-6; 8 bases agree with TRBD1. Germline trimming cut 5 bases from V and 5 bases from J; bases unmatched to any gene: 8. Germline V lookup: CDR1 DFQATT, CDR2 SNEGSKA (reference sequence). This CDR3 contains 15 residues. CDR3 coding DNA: TGCAGTGCTGAGAGGGCCAGGGGGCATAATTCACCCCTCCACTTT. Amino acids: CSAERARGHNSPLHF.

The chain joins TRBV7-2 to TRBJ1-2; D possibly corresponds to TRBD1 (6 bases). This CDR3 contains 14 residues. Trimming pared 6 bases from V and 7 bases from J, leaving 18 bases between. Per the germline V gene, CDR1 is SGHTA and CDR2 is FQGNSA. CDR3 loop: CASSRTEPFFGYTF. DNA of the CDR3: TGTGCCAGCAGTCGGACAGAACCTTTTTTTGGCTACACCTTC.

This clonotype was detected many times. CDR3 in amino acids: CATSPGSGYGYTF. In DNA form, the CDR3 reads TGTGCCACTTCCCCGGGGTCGGGCTATGGCTACACCTTC. V gene TRBV19 combines with J gene TRBJ1-2; the D is unclear. Trimming stripped 10 bases from V and 4 bases from J, with 16 bases between. Germline CDR1 reads LNHDA; CDR2 reads SQIVND (reference sequence). This CDR3 comprises 13 residues.

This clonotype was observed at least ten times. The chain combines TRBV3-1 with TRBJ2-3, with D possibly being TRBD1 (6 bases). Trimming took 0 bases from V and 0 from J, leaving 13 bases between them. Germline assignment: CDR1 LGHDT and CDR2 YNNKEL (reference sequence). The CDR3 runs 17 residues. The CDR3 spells CASSQEARTESTDTQYF. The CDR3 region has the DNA TGTGCCAGCAGCCAAGAGGCCAGGACAGAGAGCACAGATACGCAGTATTTT.

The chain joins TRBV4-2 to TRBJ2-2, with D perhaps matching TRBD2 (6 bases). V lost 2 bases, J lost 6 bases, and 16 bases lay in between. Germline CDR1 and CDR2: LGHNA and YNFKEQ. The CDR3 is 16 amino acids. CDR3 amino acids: CASSQINGLAAGELFF. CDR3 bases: TGTGCCAGCAGCCAAATTAATGGGTTAGCGGCCGGGGAGCTGTTTTTT.

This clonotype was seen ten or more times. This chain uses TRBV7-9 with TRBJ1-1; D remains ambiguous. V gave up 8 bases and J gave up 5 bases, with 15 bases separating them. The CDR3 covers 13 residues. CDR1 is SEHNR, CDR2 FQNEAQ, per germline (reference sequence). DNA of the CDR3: TGTGCCAGCCTTGGGTCCCGCGGGACTGAAGCTTTCTTT. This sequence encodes CASLGSRGTEAFF.